A selection of T cell receptor beta chains follows, all from one sample in a study of beta chain features in type 1 diabetes. Generated by immunoSEQ multiplex PCR, the TCRdb table keeps only in-frame clones and is missing some. The sample lists 150,000 to 190,000 clones, 10% occurring once. Sequencing input: central memory CD4+ T cells from blood. These receptors all stem from a man aged 25 to 40 with type 1 diabetes. CDR3s include the opening cysteine and the closing phenylalanine or tryptophan. The order of the fields is CDR3 DNA, CDR3 protein, V gene, clone size, J gene, D gene. A D gene is named only where the DNA matches it firmly. Clone size appears in some rows only: once, few, many, or a class for an expanded clone.

CDR3nt: TGCGCCAGCAGCTTGGAGGGAGTAGGCTACAATGAGCAGTTCTTC; CDR3aa: CASSLEGVGYNEQFF; v_gene: TRBV5-1; abundance: few; j_gene: TRBJ2-1; d_gene: -
CDR3nt: TGTGCCAGCGGGGGGATCATCTCTGGGGCCAACGTCCTGACTTTC; CDR3aa: CASGGIISGANVLTF; v_gene: TRBV27; abundance: -; j_gene: TRBJ2-6; d_gene: -
CDR3nt: TGCAGCGCGGGCTGGGACAGGGGAAACGAGCAGTACTTC; CDR3aa: CSAGWDRGNEQYF; v_gene: TRBV29-1; abundance: few; j_gene: TRBJ2-7; d_gene: TRBD1
CDR3nt: TGTGCCAGCAACGGGGTAGGGACAGATACGCAGTATTTT; CDR3aa: CASNGVGTDTQYF; v_gene: TRBV2; abundance: -; j_gene: TRBJ2-3; d_gene: -
CDR3nt: TGTGCCTGGAGTTTCGGTGTACTCAGGGACAGGGCTGGCATATATTTT; CDR3aa: CAWSFGVLRDRAGIYF; v_gene: TRBV30; abundance: few; j_gene: TRBJ1-3; d_gene: TRBD1
CDR3nt: TGTGCCAGCAGTGACAGGGAGAACACTGAAGCTTTCTTT; CDR3aa: CASSDRENTEAFF; v_gene: TRBV27; abundance: -; j_gene: TRBJ1-1; d_gene: TRBD1
CDR3nt: TGCGCCAGCAGGCCTAGCGGATCTCACACCGGGGAGCTGTTTTTT; CDR3aa: CASRPSGSHTGELFF; v_gene: TRBV5-1; abundance: -; j_gene: TRBJ2-2; d_gene: TRBD2
CDR3nt: TGTGCCAGCAGCTTCTCTACGACAGATACGCAGTATTTT; CDR3aa: CASSFSTTDTQYF; v_gene: TRBV11-1; abundance: few; j_gene: TRBJ2-3; d_gene: -
CDR3nt: TGTGCCAGCAGTCCCAAAAACTATGGCTACACCTTC; CDR3aa: CASSPKNYGYTF; v_gene: TRBV28; abundance: once; j_gene: TRBJ1-2; d_gene: -
CDR3nt: TGTGCCAGCAGCTTACGACGGGAGGGTTACAATGAGCAGTTCTTC; CDR3aa: CASSLRREGYNEQFF; v_gene: TRBV7-7; abundance: few; j_gene: TRBJ2-1; d_gene: TRBD2
CDR3nt: TGTGCCAGCAGCTTAGAAGCAGGGTATAGCACTGAAGCTTTCTTT; CDR3aa: CASSLEAGYSTEAFF; v_gene: TRBV7-8; abundance: few; j_gene: TRBJ1-1; d_gene: -
CDR3nt: TGTGCCATCAGTCCTACTGTTCAGGGTGAAAAACTGTTTTTT; CDR3aa: CAISPTVQGEKLFF; v_gene: TRBV10-3; abundance: -; j_gene: TRBJ1-4; d_gene: -
CDR3nt: TGTGCCAGCAGTCGCCCGGGACTAGCGGGAGGTAGCTACGAGCAGTACTTC; CDR3aa: CASSRPGLAGGSYEQYF; v_gene: TRBV27; abundance: -; j_gene: TRBJ2-7; d_gene: TRBD2
CDR3nt: TGTGCCAGCAGCCATGCCTACGAGCAGTACTTC; CDR3aa: CASSHAYEQYF; v_gene: TRBV28; abundance: few; j_gene: TRBJ2-7; d_gene: -
CDR3nt: TGTGCCAGCAGCACCTCGGGTGCCATTTCTACCTACGAGCAGTACTTC; CDR3aa: CASSTSGAISTYEQYF; v_gene: TRBV28; abundance: -; j_gene: TRBJ2-7; d_gene: -
CDR3nt: TGTGCCTGGAGTGTAAAGGGGTCGAGAGGCTACACCTTC; CDR3aa: CAWSVKGSRGYTF; v_gene: TRBV30; abundance: few; j_gene: TRBJ1-2; d_gene: -
CDR3nt: TGCGCCAGCAGCTTGAAGGGGGCCACTGAAGCTTTCTTT; CDR3aa: CASSLKGATEAFF; v_gene: TRBV5-1; abundance: few; j_gene: TRBJ1-1; d_gene: TRBD1
CDR3nt: TGTGCCAGTAGTCGCTGGCCAGGGCGGAATGAGCAGTTCTTC; CDR3aa: CASSRWPGRNEQFF; v_gene: TRBV19; abundance: -; j_gene: TRBJ2-1; d_gene: -